These 32 T cell receptor beta chains came from one sample sequenced in a study of cytomegalovirus exposure and HLA in healthy donors. Primers included in the PCR were 60 Vbeta and 13 Jbeta primers. The repertoire was sequenced with immunoSEQ multiplex PCR; TCRdb's copy has only in-frame clones and lacks some. The table lists around 150,000 clones, over 70% of them singletons. The material sequenced was PBMCs. Every receptor here comes from a male donor in good health and CMV-seronegative.

The chain combines TRBV5-4 with TRBJ2-7; unclear D gene. CDR3 length: 13 amino acids. Per germline, CDR1 SGHNT and CDR2 YYREEE (reference sequence). With 1 base removed from V and 1 base from J, the gap between germline ends came to 6 bases. The CDR3 protein is CASSLNPSYEQYF. The CDR3 DNA is TGTGCCAGCAGCTTGAATCCATCCTACGAGCAGTACTTC.

The V gene is TRBV7-8, the J gene TRBJ1-6; a possible D gene is TRBD1 (5 bases). CDR3 length: 19 amino acids. Trimming removed 4 bases from V and 0 bases from J, with 19 bases in between. Germline values: CDR1 SGHVS, CDR2 FQNEAQ. CDR3 protein: CASSSKPGRVSSYNSPLHF. CDR3 nucleotides: TGTGCCAGCAGCTCCAAACCGGGCAGGGTGAGCTCCTATAATTCACCCCTCCACTTT.

This chain connects TRBV28 to TRBJ2-5, with 9 nucleotides matching TRBD1. Judging by the DNA end, TRBJ2-7 fits better; the J call may be wrong. The CDR3 extends over 15 amino acids. Germline V gene lookup returns CDR1 MDHEN and CDR2 SYDVKM. In DNA, the CDR3 is TGTGCCAGCAGTTTAATTTGGGACAGGGCCTACGAGCAGTACTTC. This translates into CASSLIWDRAYEQYF.

The chain combines TRBV30 with TRBJ2-7; 13 bases agree with TRBD2. Germline V CDR1 and CDR2: GTSNPN, SVGIG (reference sequence). CDR3 length equals 15 residues. Trimming took 4 bases from V and 5 from J; bases not matched to a gene: 8. CDR3 sequence reads: CAWTPGLAGIHEQYF. The CDR3 region has the DNA TGTGCCTGGACCCCGGGACTAGCGGGAATCCACGAGCAGTACTTC. Complete variable domain (other parts from reference TRBV30 and TRBJ2-7): SQTIHQWPATLVQPVGSPLSLECTVEGTSNPNLYWYRQAAGRGLQLLFYSVGIGQISSEVPQNLSASRPQDRQFILSSKKLLLSDSGFYLCAWTPGLAGIHEQYFGPGTRLTVT.

The CDR3 region has the DNA TGTGCCAGCAGCCCAGGTACAGTGAACACCGGGGAGCTGTTTTTT. Translation gives CASSPGTVNTGELFF. The chain recombines TRBV2 with TRBJ2-2; D unclear. The V gene's germline CDR1 is SNHLY and CDR2 FYNNEI. The length of the CDR3 is 15 residues. V lost 6 bases and J lost 1, with 12 bases in between.

This sequence joins TRBV9 and TRBJ2-1; 8 nucleotides line up with TRBD2. V dropped 2 bases and J dropped 8; count of bases not matched to a gene: 12. Germline CDR1 reads SGDLS; CDR2 reads YYNGEE. This CDR3 contains 16 residues. CDR3 region: CASSVQTSVGGDEQFF. Here the CDR3 DNA reads TGTGCCAGCAGCGTCCAGACTAGCGTGGGGGGGGATGAGCAGTTCTTC.

The rearrangement uses TRBV9 and TRBJ1-1; 8 bases match TRBD1. The V segment lost 4 bases and the J segment 6 bases; nucleotides outside the gene matches: 5. The CDR3 runs to 13 residues. Looked up from germline, CDR1 is SGDLS and CDR2 is YYNGEE. Here the CDR3 DNA reads TGTGCCAGCAGCTCCCGGACAGGGTCTGAAGCTTTCTTT. Its translation: CASSSRTGSEAFF.

The chain is built from TRBV11-3 and TRBJ2-2, with 11 bases fitting TRBD2. J lost 3 bases, V lost 5 bases, and 8 bases had no gene match. Germline lookup yields CDR1 SGHNT and CDR2 YENEEA. The CDR3 has 17 residues. The CDR3 loop reads CASSLTGTSGDTGELFF. The CDR3, as DNA: TGTGCCAGCAGCCTAACCGGGACTAGCGGTGACACCGGGGAGCTGTTTTTT.

The V and J genes are TRBV5-6 and TRBJ1-3; D unresolved. The length of the CDR3 is 15 residues. Germline CDR1 and CDR2: SGHDT and YYEEEE. Trimming removed 4 bases at V and 4 bases at J, with 15 bases between. This chain's CDR3 is CASSPGIGTGNTIYF. The CDR3 DNA reads as TGTGCCAGCAGCCCAGGTATAGGTACCGGAAACACCATATATTTT. Combining the CDR3 with reference TRBV5-6 and TRBJ1-3 gives the whole variable domain DAGVTQSPTHLIKTRGQQVTLRCSPKSGHDTVSWYQQALGQGPQFIFQYYEEEERQRGNFPDRFSGHQFPNYSSELNVNALLLGDSALYLCASSPGIGTGNTIYFGEGSWLTVV.

The genes are TRBV19 and TRBJ1-4; TRBD1 agrees at 7 bases. J gave up 0 bases and V 6 bases, and 13 bases lay outside the gene matches. The CDR3 runs 18 residues. CDR1 and CDR2 from the germline V gene are LNHDA and SQIVND (reference sequence). As DNA, the CDR3 is TGTGCCAGTAGCCCAAGGACAGGAAGACTTACAACTAATGAAAAACTGTTTTTT. Encoded protein: CASSPRTGRLTTNEKLFF.

The chain links TRBV2 to TRBJ2-1, with D possibly matching TRBD2 (5 bases). Germline CDR1 and CDR2: SNHLY and FYNNEI. V was clipped by 10 bases and J by 4 bases, with 17 bases between them. The CDR3 spans 14 residues. The CDR3 nucleotides read TGTGCCATCAAGGGAGAAGGACCTTACAATGAGCAGTTCTTC. Translated: CAIKGEGPYNEQFF.

The chain links TRBV11-2 to TRBJ1-1; 7 positions match TRBD1. The germline CDR1 and CDR2 sequences are SGHAT and FQNNGV. The ends lost 5 bases at V and 4 bases at J; junction bases unmatched: 13. This CDR3 contains 16 residues. This CDR3 reads CASSRQGRGPITEAFF. For the CDR3, the DNA is TGTGCCAGCAGCCGACAGGGTCGGGGCCCCATCACTGAAGCTTTCTTT.

A single count supports this clone. This chain connects TRBV18 to TRBJ1-5, with D hard to call. The germline V and J ends were trimmed by 1 base and 6 bases, with 13 bases remaining between them. This CDR3 region has 15 residues. CDR1 is KGHSH and CDR2 is LQKENI in the germline V gene. CDR3 loop: CASSPQVKRGQPQHF. CDR3 nucleotide sequence: TGTGCCAGCTCACCACAAGTGAAGCGCGGTCAGCCCCAGCATTTT.

The sample holds one count of this clone. CDR3 sequence reads: CASSYDTNQPQHF. The CDR3 bases are TGTGCCAGCAGTTACGATACTAATCAGCCCCAGCATTTT. The chain is built from TRBV6-5 and TRBJ1-5; D remains ambiguous. The germline gives CDR1 MNHEY, CDR2 SVGAGI. V was clipped by 2 bases and J by 4 bases, with 6 bases between them. The CDR3 consists of 13 residues.

The chain couples TRBV5-5 to TRBJ2-1, with TRBD2 identical over 9 bases. Germline V gives CDR1 SGHKS, CDR2 YYEKEE (reference sequence). The J segment lost 1 base and the V segment lost 4 bases, leaving 6 bases of the junction unmatched. The CDR3 extends over 16 amino acids. The CDR3 coding sequence is TGTGCCAGCAGCATGTCTAGCGGGGAATCCTACAATGAGCAGTTCTTC. Protein sequence: CASSMSSGESYNEQFF. Full variable domain (missing parts from reference TRBV5-5 and TRBJ2-1): DAGVTQSPTHLIKTRGQQVTLRCSPISGHKSVSWYQQVLGQGPQFIFQYYEKEERGRGNFPDRFSARQFPNYSSELNVNALLLGDSALYLCASSMSSGESYNEQFFGPGTRLTVL.

The chain links TRBV30 to TRBJ2-5; 7 nucleotides agree with TRBD2. The better agreement between TRBJ2-7 and the DNA end casts doubt on the J call. The germline V gene encodes CDR1 GTSNPN and CDR2 SVGIG (reference sequence). CDR3 length: 14 residues. CDR3 sequence reads: CAWSVRTSGAEQYF. CDR3 DNA sequence: TGTGCCTGGAGTGTTCGGACCAGCGGGGCCGAGCAGTACTTC.

The rearrangement links TRBV2 to TRBJ2-7, with 11 bases that match TRBD2. There are 14 residues in the CDR3. V lost 4 bases and J lost 6; bases outside the gene matches: 5. Germline loops: CDR1 SNHLY, CDR2 FYNNEI. In DNA form, the CDR3 reads TGTGCCAGCAGTGTCGCTGGACTAGCGGGCGAGCAGTACTTC. Protein product: CASSVAGLAGEQYF.

This clone was observed a handful of times. The chain has TRBV2 and TRBJ2-1; tentative D call: TRBD1 (7 bases). This CDR3 has 16 residues. With 6 bases removed from V and 9 bases from J, the gap between germline ends came to 24 bases. CDR1 and CDR2 (germline): SNHLY, FYNNEI. CDR3 bases: TGTGCCAGCAGCCGGGGACAGCTCGTTATCGGGGGTGAGCAGTTCTTC. Translation: CASSRGQLVIGGEQFF.

The V gene is TRBV4-1, the J gene TRBJ2-7; D uncertain. In germline, CDR1 is MGHRA, CDR2 YSYEKL. The CDR3 sequence is 14 residues long. V was trimmed by 1 base and J by 3 bases, leaving 10 bases between them. CDR3 nucleotides: TGCGCCAGCAGCCAAGTGGAGACCCGCTACGAGCAGTACTTC. The encoded protein is CASSQVETRYEQYF.

The V call is TRBV4-1, the J call TRBJ1-2; 11 nucleotides align to TRBD1. The junction had 11 bases not matched to a gene; V was cut back by 3 bases and J by 2 bases. Germline V lookup: CDR1 MGHRA, CDR2 YSYEKL. The CDR3 is 18 amino acids. The CDR3 protein is CASSHRPGQGESNYGYTF. In nucleotides, the CDR3 is TGCGCCAGCAGCCACCGCCCGGGACAGGGGGAGTCGAACTATGGCTACACCTTC.

This chain uses TRBV28 with TRBJ2-7; weak D call: TRBD1 (5 bases). The CDR3 sequence is 12 residues long. Germline lookup yields CDR1 MDHEN and CDR2 SYDVKM. V shed 6 bases and J shed 5 bases, with 11 bases lying between them. As DNA, the CDR3 is TGTGCCAGCAGACCGGACACCAACGAGCAGTACTTC. Residues: CASRPDTNEQYF. The full variable domain, completed using reference TRBV28 and TRBJ2-7, is DVKVTQSSRYLVKRTGEKVFLECVQDMDHENMFWYRQDPGLGLRLIYFSYDVKMKEKGDIPEGYSVSREKKERFSLILESASTNQTSMYLCASRPDTNEQYFGPGTRLTVT.

This sequence joins TRBV2 and TRBJ2-1; no definite D call. Germline CDR1 SNHLY, CDR2 FYNNEI. This CDR3 region has 12 residues. With 7 bases removed from V and 6 bases from J, the gap between germline ends came to 10 bases. The CDR3 loop reads CASIDTANEQFF. CDR3 in DNA: TGTGCCAGCATAGACACGGCCAATGAGCAGTTCTTC.

The V gene is TRBV7-2, the J gene TRBJ2-5, with 10 bases that match TRBD2. Looked up from germline, CDR1 is SGHTA and CDR2 is FQGNSA. J lost 5 bases, V lost 3 bases, and 6 bases had no gene match. The CDR3 totals 15 residues. CDR3 in DNA: TGTGCCAGCAGCTTTCAGCGGGGGGGCCTGGAGACCCAGTACTTC. This codes for CASSFQRGGLETQYF. The whole variable domain, remainder taken from reference TRBV7-2 and TRBJ2-5, is GAGVSQSPSNKVTEKGKDVELRCDPISGHTALYWYRQSLGQGLEFLIYFQGNSAPDKSGLPSDRFSAERTGGSVSTLTIQRTQQEDSAVYLCASSFQRGGLETQYFGPGTRLLVL.

The V call is TRBV7-8, the J call TRBJ1-5; D possibly corresponds to TRBD1 (5 bases). Trimming cost V 6 bases and J 7 bases, with 10 bases left between them. CDR3 length: 12 amino acids. Germline values: CDR1 SGHVS, CDR2 FQNEAQ. The DNA for the CDR3 is TGTGCCAGCAGTCGGGGGGGACAGCCCCAGCATTTT. Translation gives CASSRGGQPQHF.

The V call is TRBV5-8, the J call TRBJ1-2, with a weak D call TRBD1 (6 bases). Germline V CDR1 and CDR2: SGHTS, YDEGEE. The V and J ends lost 5 bases and 4 bases respectively, with 15 bases between them. This CDR3 is built from 14 residues. The CDR3 sequence: CASRYGQISYGYTF. The CDR3 DNA reads TGTGCCAGCAGATATGGACAGATCTCCTATGGCTACACCTTC.

This clone has a handful of counts. The chain recombines TRBV13 with TRBJ1-2, with D possibly being TRBD1 (5 bases). V was cut by 0 bases and J by 9 bases, with 11 bases left in between. Germline V gene data show CDR1 as PRHDT and CDR2 as FYEKMQ (reference sequence). The CDR3 extends over 13 amino acids. The CDR3: CASSLGGQGRYTF. CDR3 coding DNA: TGTGCCAGCAGCTTAGGCGGGCAGGGTCGCTACACCTTC.

This sequence joins TRBV7-9 and TRBJ2-7; 11 positions match TRBD1. Germline V gives CDR1 SEHNR, CDR2 FQNEAQ (reference sequence). CDR3 size: 15 residues. J was trimmed by 5 bases and V by 1 base; bases with no gene match: 4. This CDR3 is CASSLGTGGFNEQYF. DNA of the CDR3: TGTGCCAGCAGCTTAGGGACAGGGGGCTTCAACGAGCAGTACTTC.

This clone was seen only once. V usage is TRBV7-9 and J usage is TRBJ1-2, with 7 bases aligning to TRBD1. CDR3 length: 13 residues. Germline V gene lookup returns CDR1 SEHNR and CDR2 FQNEAQ (reference sequence). V lost 4 bases, J lost 6 bases, and 5 bases stayed unmatched. The CDR3 coding sequence is TGTGCCAGCAGCTCAAGGGGGACAGATGGCTACACCTTC. Its translation is CASSSRGTDGYTF.

The rearrangement joins TRBV27 to TRBJ1-3; D is unresolved. This CDR3 contains 13 residues. Germline CDR1 and CDR2: MNHEY and SMNVEV (reference sequence). Trimming stripped 3 bases from V and 0 bases from J, with 3 bases between. CDR3 sequence: CASSFNSGNTIYF. CDR3 nucleotide sequence: TGTGCCAGCAGTTTCAACTCTGGAAACACCATATATTTT.

The V and J genes are TRBV7-9 and TRBJ1-1; D perhaps matches TRBD1 (6 bases). Germline CDR1 is SEHNR and CDR2 is FQNEAQ (reference sequence). V shed 7 bases and J shed 4 bases, with 13 bases lying between them. This CDR3 contains 13 residues. The CDR3 DNA sequence: TGTGCCAGCAACGACGTACAGGGCACTGAAGCTTTCTTT. This sequence encodes CASNDVQGTEAFF.

The chain combines TRBV5-6 with TRBJ2-1, with 7 bases that match TRBD2. The germline V gene has CDR1 SGHDT and CDR2 YYEEEE. J was trimmed by 4 bases and V by 4 bases; bases with no gene match: 11. CDR3 size: 16 residues. DNA of the CDR3: TGTGCCAGCAGCCTCGGGTCTAGCGGAAATTACAATGAGCAGTTCTTC. Translating gives CASSLGSSGNYNEQFF.

V is TRBV27 and J is TRBJ1-5; TRBD1 agrees at 10 bases. Germline-derived CDR1 and CDR2 are MNHEY and SMNVEV (reference sequence). This CDR3 has 17 residues. Trimming cost V 4 bases and J 1 base; bases outside gene matches: 7. CDR3 sequence: CASSSRQGAGSNQPQHF. The CDR3 region has the DNA TGTGCCAGCAGTTCCCGACAGGGGGCGGGGAGCAATCAGCCCCAGCATTTT.